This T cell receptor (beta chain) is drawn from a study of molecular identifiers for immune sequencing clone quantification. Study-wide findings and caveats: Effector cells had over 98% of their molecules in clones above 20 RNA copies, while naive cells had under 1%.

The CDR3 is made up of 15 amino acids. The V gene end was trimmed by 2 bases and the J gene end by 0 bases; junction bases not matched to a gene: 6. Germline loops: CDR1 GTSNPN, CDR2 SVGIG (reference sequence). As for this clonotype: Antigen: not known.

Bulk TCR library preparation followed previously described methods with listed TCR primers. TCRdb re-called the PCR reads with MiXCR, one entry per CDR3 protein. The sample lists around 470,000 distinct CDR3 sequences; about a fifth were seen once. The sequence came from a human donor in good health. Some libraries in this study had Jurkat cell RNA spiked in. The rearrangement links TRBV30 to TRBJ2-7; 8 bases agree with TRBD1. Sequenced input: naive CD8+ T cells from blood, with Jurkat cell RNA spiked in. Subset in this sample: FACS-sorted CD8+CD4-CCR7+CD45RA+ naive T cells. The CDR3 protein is CAWSLGTGNSYEQYF. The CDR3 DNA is TGTGCCTGGAGTCTCGGGACAGGTAACTCCTACGAGCAGTACTTC.